A single sample is the source of the 12 T cell receptor beta chains below, sequenced in a study of cytomegalovirus exposure and HLA in healthy donors. Both 60 Vbeta primers and 13 Jbeta primers went into the PCR. Repertoires were generated with immunoSEQ multiplex PCR, while TCRdb's copy carries only in-frame clones and drops some. The profile shows about 140,000 clones, 65% to 80% of them singletons. Sequenced: PBMCs. These receptors all come from a woman aged 45-59 years in good health and CMV-seropositive.

For this clone: One end of the junction varies from germline; a read error may be responsible. The chain uses TRBV4-2 and TRBJ2-5, with TRBD2 as a possible D gene (5 bases). CDR3 length equals 15 residues. Germline CDR1 and CDR2: LGHNA and YNFKEQ. CDR3 amino acids: CASTQGLIGGETQYF. For the CDR3, the DNA is TGTGCCAGCACCCAAGGGTTGATTGGAGGAGAGACCCAGTACTTC.

V is TRBV28 and J is TRBJ2-6; D gene uncertain. The CDR3 consists of 14 residues. Germline V gene data show CDR1 as MDHEN and CDR2 as SYDVKM. V was pared by 4 bases and J by 5 bases, with 9 bases between. CDR3 in amino acids: CASSSTRRANVLTF. The CDR3 DNA follows: TGTGCCAGCAGTTCGACCAGGAGGGCCAACGTCCTGACTTTC.

This chain connects TRBV6-5 to TRBJ1-4; a possible D gene is TRBD1 (5 bases). CDR3 length: 14 amino acids. V lost 0 bases and J lost 4, with 6 bases in between. From germline, CDR1 is MNHEY and CDR2 SVGAGI. CDR3 bases: TGTGCCAGCAGTTACTCTAGGGGTAATGAAAAACTGTTTTTT. Protein sequence: CASSYSRGNEKLFF.

J is TRBJ2-5 and V is TRBV11-2, with D possibly TRBD2 on 6 matching bases. CDR1 is SGHAT and CDR2 is FQNNGV in the germline V gene. V lost 0 bases and J lost 3, with 11 bases in between. The CDR3 is 15 amino acids. The CDR3 here is CASSLDHPGEETQYF. CDR3 nucleotide sequence: TGTGCCAGCAGCTTAGACCATCCGGGGGAAGAGACCCAGTACTTC.

This clone was seen only a few times. V gene TRBV11-3 combines with J gene TRBJ2-7, with 10 positions matching TRBD1. Germline CDR1 is SGHNT and CDR2 is YENEEA. CDR3 length equals 15 residues. The trim removed 1 base at V and 4 bases at J, leaving 4 bases unmatched. The CDR3 sequence is CASSLGGTGVYEQYF. DNA of the CDR3: TGTGCCAGCAGCTTAGGAGGGACAGGGGTGTACGAGCAGTACTTC.

V is TRBV30 and J is TRBJ1-2, with TRBD1 matching 7 bases. CDR3 length: 11 amino acids. Germline assignment: CDR1 GTSNPN and CDR2 SVGIG (reference sequence). J was trimmed by 2 bases and V by 8 bases; bases with no gene match: 2. The CDR3 coding sequence is TGTGCCCGGGGACAGAACTATGGCTACACCTTC. This translates into CARGQNYGYTF.

This chain links TRBV30 with TRBJ2-1, with 9 bases that match TRBD2. Germline CDR1 reads GTSNPN; CDR2 reads SVGIG (reference sequence). V shed 1 base and J 8 bases; nucleotides not matched to a gene: 3. The CDR3 has 13 amino acids. CDR3 DNA: TGTGCCTGGAGTGGCGGGGGGGCTTATGAGCAGTTCTTC. This gives the protein CAWSGGGAYEQFF. The full variable domain, completed using reference TRBV30 and TRBJ2-1, is SQTIHQWPATLVQPVGSPLSLECTVEGTSNPNLYWYRQAAGRGLQLLFYSVGIGQISSEVPQNLSASRPQDRQFILSSKKLLLSDSGFYLCAWSGGGAYEQFFGPGTRLTVL.

This clone showed up just a few times. The CDR3 here is CASSLDPAGQPQHF. For the CDR3, the DNA is TGTGCCAGCAGCTTGGACCCAGCGGGTCAGCCCCAGCATTTT. The V and J genes are TRBV5-4 and TRBJ1-5; D remains unclear. Germline-derived CDR1 and CDR2 are SGHNT and YYREEE (reference sequence). Between the trimmed V and J ends, which lost 0 bases and 6 bases, there was a span of 10 bases. The CDR3 is 14 amino acids.

The genes are TRBV13 and TRBJ2-3; 9 bases are shared with TRBD2. The CDR3 consists of 16 residues. Germline V gene lookup returns CDR1 PRHDT and CDR2 FYEKMQ (reference sequence). Trimming at V came to 5 bases and at J to 1 base, leaving 7 bases not matched to a gene. The CDR3 nucleotides read TGTGCCAGCAGCACCTTAGCGGGGGAGGGCACAGATACGCAGTATTTT. This sequence encodes CASSTLAGEGTDTQYF.

The chain uses TRBV7-8 and TRBJ2-7; TRBD2 matches at 8 bases. V shed 3 bases, J shed 4 bases, and the junction held 8 bases outside the gene matches. The CDR3 totals 15 residues. Germline V gene lookup returns CDR1 SGHVS and CDR2 FQNEAQ. The CDR3 DNA reads as TGTGCCAGCAGCTTCGGGAGGGATGGTGAATACGAGCAGTACTTC. Translated, it gives CASSFGRDGEYEQYF.

The genes are TRBV7-2 and TRBJ2-7, with D perhaps matching TRBD2 (5 bases). The CDR3 consists of 13 residues. Trimming pared 7 bases from V and 6 bases from J, leaving 16 bases between. Germline assignment: CDR1 SGHTA and CDR2 FQGNSA. In DNA form, the CDR3 reads TGTGCCAGCACCCGGGATTCGGCAGGCGAGCAGTACTTC. Protein: CASTRDSAGEQYF.

The chain employs TRBV9 and TRBJ2-7, with D possibly matching TRBD1 (5 bases). The CDR3 loop spans 13 amino acids. The germline V gene has CDR1 SGDLS and CDR2 YYNGEE. The V gene lost 1 base and the J gene lost 7 bases, with 12 bases spanning the gap. The CDR3 sequence is CASSVFGSGEQYF. Here the CDR3 DNA reads TGTGCCAGCAGCGTATTCGGGTCAGGGGAGCAGTACTTC.